The subject of this entry is one T cell receptor beta chain. There are 20 residues in the CDR3. Original data processing: The authors estimated nucleated cell counts from reference gene primer amplification. The protocol was immunoSEQ multiplex PCR, while the TCRdb copy is restricted to in-frame clones and leaves out a portion. V and J calls and clone size are copied from that table; D and trimming were computed from the DNA. The table shows roughly 70,000 clones, with roughly four fifths occurring only once. These data come from a study of blood T cell repertoires in COVID-19. Study overall: Specimens from acute and convalescent COVID-19 originated in the United States, Italy and Spain. PBMCs, B-cell-depleted T cells, or T cells were the source of the cDNA or gDNA that made up the material.

In Seattle, patients joined the study during active infection and were tracked longitudinally. The sequencing sample was made of peripheral blood. The V call is TRBV21-1, the J call TRBJ2-7; the table gives TRBD2 as D, unverified against the DNA. TRBV21-1 is marked as a pseudogene. The sequence came from a man between 70 and 80 years old with COVID-19, enrolled during active disease. The CDR3 nucleotides are TGTGCCAGCAGAGGTGGTCCGGGACTAGCGGGGAGTACAGGCTCCTACGAGCAGTACTTC. Its protein product is CASRGGPGLAGSTGSYEQYF.